This T cell receptor (beta chain) emerged from a study of T-cell reconstitution after alpha-beta-depleted transplantation in children. Trimming cost V 8 bases and J 0 bases; bases outside gene matches: 8. Germline V lookup: CDR1 MNHNS, CDR2 SASEGT. This CDR3 is 15 amino acids long. This clonotype was detected only a few times. Its target is not known. Unique molecular identifiers were built into the TCRbeta library. TCRdb reanalysed the PCR reads using MiXCR and keeps one entry per CDR3 protein. The data show 900,000 or so distinct CDR3 sequences, less than 20% seen once. Whole-study findings and limits: Some patients' high day-60 TCRbeta diversity was traced to surviving recipient T cells and thymic progenitors. At the one-year point after transplant, T-cell counts and TCRbeta diversity were found to come mostly from T cells that had been newly produced. Alpha-beta T cells about two months after transplant reportedly derived from several hundred expanded graft clones.

The TCR was taken from a male patient between 10 and 17 years old who had a stem cell transplant for acute lymphoblastic leukemia, so the T cells may come from the graft donor. The sequences come from PBMCs, mostly from graft donor cells, collected 360 days after TCRalphabeta/CD19-depleted stem cell transplant. The chain links TRBV6-1 to TRBJ2-3, with 7 bases aligning to TRBD2. The CDR3 loop reads CASWGYSGSTDTQYF. The CDR3 DNA is TGTGCCAGCTGGGGTTATAGCGGGAGCACAGATACGCAGTATTTT.